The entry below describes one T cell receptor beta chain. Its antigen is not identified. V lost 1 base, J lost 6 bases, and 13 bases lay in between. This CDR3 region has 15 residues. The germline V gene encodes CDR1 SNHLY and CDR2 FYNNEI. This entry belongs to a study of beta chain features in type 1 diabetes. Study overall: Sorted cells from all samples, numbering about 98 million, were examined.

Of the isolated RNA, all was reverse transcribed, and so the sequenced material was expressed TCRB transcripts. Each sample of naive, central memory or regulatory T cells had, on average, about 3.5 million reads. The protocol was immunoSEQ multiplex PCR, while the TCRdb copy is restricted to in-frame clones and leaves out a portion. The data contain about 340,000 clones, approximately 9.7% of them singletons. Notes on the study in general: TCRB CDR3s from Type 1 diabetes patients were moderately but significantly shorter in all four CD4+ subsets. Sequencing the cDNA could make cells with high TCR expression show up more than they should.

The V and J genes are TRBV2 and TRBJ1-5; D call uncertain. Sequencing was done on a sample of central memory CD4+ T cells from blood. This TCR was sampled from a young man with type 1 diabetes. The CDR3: CASSEGLGLAQPQHF. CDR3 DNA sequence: TGTGCCAGCAGTGAAGGGCTGGGTTTGGCTCAGCCCCAGCATTTT.